These 3 T cell receptor beta chains came from one sample sequenced in a study of CD8+CD57+ T cells in acquired aplastic anemia. Patients included in sequencing had previously demonstrated CD8+CD57+ cell expansion by flow cytometry. Genomic DNA served as template for TCR beta VDJ and CDR3 profiling. TCRdb itself ran the reads through MiXCR, one entry per CDR3 protein. The table lists around 430,000 distinct CDR3 sequences, 25% to 40% of them singletons, with around 0.82% in the top ten. The sample was sorted CD4+, CD8+, or CD8+CD57+ T cells (not recorded which) from PBMCs. These receptors were taken from a human donor with aplastic anemia.

V and J are TRBV2 and TRBJ1-1; D call uncertain. Germline CDR1 SNHLY, CDR2 FYNNEI. This CDR3 has 11 amino acids. V shed 3 bases and J shed 6 bases, with 5 bases lying between them. The CDR3 DNA reads as TGTGCCAGCAGTGACTGGGCTGAAGCTTTCTTT. This encodes CASSDWAEAFF. The whole variable domain, filled in from reference TRBV2 and TRBJ1-1, reads EPEVTQTPSHQVTQMGQEVILRCVPISNHLYFYWYRQILGQKVEFLVSFYNNEISEKSEIFDDQFSVERPDGSNFTLKIRSTKLEDSAMYFCASSDWAEAFFGQGTRLTVV.

This chain joins TRBV12-3 or TRBV12-4 and TRBJ1-2, with D tentatively TRBD1 (5 bases). The CDR3 is made up of 12 amino acids. The ends were cut back, 6 bases at V and 4 bases at J, with 9 bases in the middle. The CDR3 DNA reads as TGTGCCAGCAGAACCGGGACCTATGGCTACACCTTC. Protein product: CASRTGTYGYTF.

The V gene is TRBV9, the J gene TRBJ2-6, with 9 bases lining up with TRBD1. Looked up from germline, CDR1 is SGDLS and CDR2 is YYNGEE. The V and J ends lost 4 bases and 0 bases, in that order; junction bases with no gene match: 8. The CDR3 extends over 18 amino acids. CDR3 DNA sequence: TGTGCCAGCAGCAAATGGACAGGGGTTGTCTCTGGGGCCAACGTCCTGACTTTC. This translates into CASSKWTGVVSGANVLTF.